A selection of T cell receptor beta chains follows, all from one sample in a study of OX40 agonist ivuxolimab in advanced cancers. The method was immunoSEQ multiplex PCR; TCRdb's version includes in-frame clones alone and lacks a portion of them. The data show tens of thousands of clones, with over 75% seen just once and around 7.5% held by the top ten. Sample: CD4+ or CD8+ T cells sorted from blood, taken in a trial of the OX40 agonist ivuxolimab. These TCRs come from an adult with an advanced solid tumor such as melanoma, head and neck, liver or kidney cancer. CDR3s include the opening cysteine and the closing phenylalanine or tryptophan. A D gene is named only where the DNA matches it firmly. Clone size is shown for a subset of rows, as once, few, many or a class of expanded clone.

-	TRBV19	TRBJ2-5	-	TGTGCCAGTAGCTTACCGGGACAAGAGACCCAGTACTTC	CASSLPGQETQYF
-	TRBV7-2	TRBJ1-2	-	TGTGCCAGCAGCTTTACCGGGACGGCCCATGGCTACACCTTC	CASSFTGTAHGYTF
TRBD1	TRBV27	TRBJ1-2	-	TGTGCCAGCAGTTCATCCGGGACAGGGTATGGCTACACCTTC	CASSSSGTGYGYTF
TRBD1	TRBV5-1	TRBJ1-4	-	TGCGCCAGCAGCTCAGACAGGGGTGGTGAAAAACTGTTTTTT	CASSSDRGGEKLFF
TRBD2	TRBV7-2	TRBJ2-5	-	TGTGCCAGCAGCTTAGGTGTGTCTAGCGGGTCCCAAGAGACCCAGTACTTC	CASSLGVSSGSQETQYF
TRBD2	TRBV5-1	TRBJ2-1	-	TGCGCCAGCAGCTCGCATGGGGGTTCCAGCGGGGGTTACAATGAGCAGTTCTTC	CASSSHGGSSGGYNEQFF
-	TRBV7-8	TRBJ2-7	-	TGTGCCAGCAGCCAAAAGGGACAAAACTACGAGCAGTACTTC	CASSQKGQNYEQYF
-	TRBV7-9	TRBJ2-5	-	TGTGCCAGCAGCTCTCTTGGGGGGTATGCGGAGACCCAGTACTTC	CASSSLGGYAETQYF
-	TRBV11-2	TRBJ2-2	few	TGTGCCAGCAGCAGGACAGCCATTAGCGCCGGGGAGCTGTTTTTT	CASSRTAISAGELFF
-	TRBV7-9	TRBJ2-5	-	TGTGCCAGCAGCTCACCGACCGGGCTTGGGGAGCAGTACTTC	CASSSPTGLGEQYF
TRBD1	TRBV2	TRBJ1-5	few	TGTGCCAGCAGTTTTCGCCGGGACAGGAGCAATCAGCCCCAGCATTTT	CASSFRRDRSNQPQHF
-	TRBV7-2	TRBJ2-5	-	TGTGCCAGCAGCCCCTTTCAGGCGCTGGAGACCCAGTACTTC	CASSPFQALETQYF
TRBD1	TRBV2	TRBJ2-7	-	TGTGCCAGCAGTGAAGCGGACAGGGGGCTTCGGTACGAGCAGTACTTC	CASSEADRGLRYEQYF
-	TRBV10-3	TRBJ1-1	-	TGTGCCATCACCACAGGGAGGAACACTGAAGCTTTCTTT	CAITTGRNTEAFF
TRBD2	TRBV19	TRBJ2-7	-	TGTGCCAGTAGTTTCTCGACTAGCGGGACCGACGAGCAGTACTTC	CASSFSTSGTDEQYF
-	TRBV6-5	TRBJ2-7	few	TGTGCCAGCAGTTGGCGGGGCGATGAAGGCGAGCAGTACTTC	CASSWRGDEGEQYF